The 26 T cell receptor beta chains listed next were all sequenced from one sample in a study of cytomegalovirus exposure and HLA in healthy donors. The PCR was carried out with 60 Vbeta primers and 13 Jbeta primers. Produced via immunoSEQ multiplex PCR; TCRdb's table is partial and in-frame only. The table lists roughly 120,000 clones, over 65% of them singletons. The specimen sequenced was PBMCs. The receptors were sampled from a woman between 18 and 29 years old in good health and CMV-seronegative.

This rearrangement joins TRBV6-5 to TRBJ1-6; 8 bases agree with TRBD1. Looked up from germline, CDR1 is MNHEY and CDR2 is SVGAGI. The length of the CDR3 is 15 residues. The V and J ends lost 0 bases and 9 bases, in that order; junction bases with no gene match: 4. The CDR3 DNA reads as TGTGCCAGCAGTTACTCCGGACAGGGTTTTTCACCCCTCCACTTT. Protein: CASSYSGQGFSPLHF.

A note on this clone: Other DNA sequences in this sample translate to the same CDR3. The DNA for the CDR3 is TGTGCCAGCAGCCTTGCAGGGGGCTTCGACGAGCAGTACTTC. This encodes CASSLAGGFDEQYF. This rearrangement joins TRBV11-3 to TRBJ2-7; 8 bases align to TRBD1. The trim removed 5 bases at V and 5 bases at J, leaving 8 bases unmatched. The CDR3 is 14 amino acids. The germline gives CDR1 SGHNT, CDR2 YENEEA.

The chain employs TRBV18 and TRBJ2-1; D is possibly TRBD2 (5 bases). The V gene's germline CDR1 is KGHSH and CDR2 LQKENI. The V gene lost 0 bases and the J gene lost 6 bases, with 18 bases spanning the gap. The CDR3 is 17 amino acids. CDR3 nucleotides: TGTGCCAGCTCACCACCGATCGGGATCCTCCTTCGCAATGAGCAGTTCTTC. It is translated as CASSPPIGILLRNEQFF.

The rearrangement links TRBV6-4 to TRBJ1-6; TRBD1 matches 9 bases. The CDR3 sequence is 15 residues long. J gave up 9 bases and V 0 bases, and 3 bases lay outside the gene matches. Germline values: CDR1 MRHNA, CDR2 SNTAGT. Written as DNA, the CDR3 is TGTGCCAGCAGTGACTCCTGGACAGGGGCTTCACCCCTCCACTTT. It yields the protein CASSDSWTGASPLHF.

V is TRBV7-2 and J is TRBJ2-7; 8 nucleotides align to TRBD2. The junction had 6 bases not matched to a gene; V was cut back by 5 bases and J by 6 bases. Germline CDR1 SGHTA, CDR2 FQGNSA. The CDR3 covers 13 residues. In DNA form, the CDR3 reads TGTGCCAGCAGCCCCGGCGGGAGGCGCGAGCAGTACTTC. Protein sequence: CASSPGGRREQYF.

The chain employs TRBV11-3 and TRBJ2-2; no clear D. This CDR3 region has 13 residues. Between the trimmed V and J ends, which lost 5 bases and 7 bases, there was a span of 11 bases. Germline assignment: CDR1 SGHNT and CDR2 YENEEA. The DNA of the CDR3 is TGTGCCAGCAGCCGTAGCCAGCTCGGGGAGCTGTTTTTT. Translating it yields CASSRSQLGELFF.

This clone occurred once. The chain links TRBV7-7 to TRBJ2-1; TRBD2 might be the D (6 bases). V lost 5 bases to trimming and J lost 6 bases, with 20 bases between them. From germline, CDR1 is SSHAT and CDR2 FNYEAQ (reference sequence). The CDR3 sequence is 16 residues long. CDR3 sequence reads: CASSPGRRGPINEQFF. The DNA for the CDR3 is TGTGCCAGCAGCCCTGGGAGGAGGGGCCCTATCAATGAGCAGTTCTTC.

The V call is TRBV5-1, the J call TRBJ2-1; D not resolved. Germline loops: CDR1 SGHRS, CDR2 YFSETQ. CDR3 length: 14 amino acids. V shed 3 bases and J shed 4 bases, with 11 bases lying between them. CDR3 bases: TGCGCCAGCAGCTCCACGACACCTTACAATGAGCAGTTCTTC. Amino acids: CASSSTTPYNEQFF.

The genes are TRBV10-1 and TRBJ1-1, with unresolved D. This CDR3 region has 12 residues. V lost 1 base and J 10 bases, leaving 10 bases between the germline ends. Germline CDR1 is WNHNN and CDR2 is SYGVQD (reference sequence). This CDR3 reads CASSELGYPAFF. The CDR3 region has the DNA TGCGCCAGCAGTGAGTTGGGCTATCCAGCTTTCTTT.

The DNA of the CDR3 is TGCGCCAGCAGCTTGGGAGGGGGCTATGATGGCTACACCTTC. Amino acids: CASSLGGGYDGYTF. The chain combines TRBV5-1 with TRBJ1-2, with 7 bases identical to TRBD1. CDR1 is SGHRS and CDR2 is YFSETQ in the germline V gene. The V and J ends lost 0 bases and 6 bases, in that order; junction bases with no gene match: 5. The CDR3 extends over 14 amino acids.

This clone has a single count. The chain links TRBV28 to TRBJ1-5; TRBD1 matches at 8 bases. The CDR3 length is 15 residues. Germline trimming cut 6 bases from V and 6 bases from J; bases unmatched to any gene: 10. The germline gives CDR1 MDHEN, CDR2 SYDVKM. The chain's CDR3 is CASSPSDRVGQPQHF. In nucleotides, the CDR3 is TGTGCCAGCAGCCCCTCGGACAGGGTGGGTCAGCCCCAGCATTTT.

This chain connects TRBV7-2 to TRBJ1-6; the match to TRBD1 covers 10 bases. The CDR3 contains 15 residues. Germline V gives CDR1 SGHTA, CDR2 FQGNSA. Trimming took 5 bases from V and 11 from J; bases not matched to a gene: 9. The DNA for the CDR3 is TGTGCCAGCAGCATAACCGGGACAGGGGAACCACCCCTCCACTTT. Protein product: CASSITGTGEPPLHF.

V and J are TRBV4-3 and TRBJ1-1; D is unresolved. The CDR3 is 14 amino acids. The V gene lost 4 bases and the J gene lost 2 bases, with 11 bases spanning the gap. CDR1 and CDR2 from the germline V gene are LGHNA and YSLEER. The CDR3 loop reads CASSPGHVNTEAFF. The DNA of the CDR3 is TGCGCCAGCAGCCCTGGCCATGTCAACACTGAAGCTTTCTTT.

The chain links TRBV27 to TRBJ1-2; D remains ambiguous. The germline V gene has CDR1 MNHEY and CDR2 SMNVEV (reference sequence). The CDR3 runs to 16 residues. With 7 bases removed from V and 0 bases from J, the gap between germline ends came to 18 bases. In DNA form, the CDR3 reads TGTGCCAGCACACTCCGACCGGGGAACACTAACTATGGCTACACCTTC. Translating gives CASTLRPGNTNYGYTF.

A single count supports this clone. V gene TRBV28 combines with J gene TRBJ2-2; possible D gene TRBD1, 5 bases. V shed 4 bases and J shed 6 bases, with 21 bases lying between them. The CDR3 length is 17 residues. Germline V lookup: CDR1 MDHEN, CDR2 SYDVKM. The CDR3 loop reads CASSSLTRAGWAGELFF. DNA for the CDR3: TGTGCCAGCAGTTCTCTAACAAGGGCAGGGTGGGCCGGGGAGCTGTTTTTT. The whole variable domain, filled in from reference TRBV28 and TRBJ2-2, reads DVKVTQSSRYLVKRTGEKVFLECVQDMDHENMFWYRQDPGLGLRLIYFSYDVKMKEKGDIPEGYSVSREKKERFSLILESASTNQTSMYLCASSSLTRAGWAGELFFGEGSRLTVL.

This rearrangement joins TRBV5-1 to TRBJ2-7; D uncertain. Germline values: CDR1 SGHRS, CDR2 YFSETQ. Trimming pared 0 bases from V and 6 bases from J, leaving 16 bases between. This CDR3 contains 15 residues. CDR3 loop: CASSLEGWAWSEQYF. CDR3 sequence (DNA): TGCGCCAGCAGCTTGGAAGGCTGGGCTTGGTCCGAGCAGTACTTC.

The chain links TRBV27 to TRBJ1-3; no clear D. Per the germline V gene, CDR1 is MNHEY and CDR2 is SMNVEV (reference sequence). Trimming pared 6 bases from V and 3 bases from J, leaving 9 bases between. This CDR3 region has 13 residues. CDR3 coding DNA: TGTGCCAGCAGCCTCGTCCGTGGAAACACCATATATTTT. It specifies CASSLVRGNTIYF.

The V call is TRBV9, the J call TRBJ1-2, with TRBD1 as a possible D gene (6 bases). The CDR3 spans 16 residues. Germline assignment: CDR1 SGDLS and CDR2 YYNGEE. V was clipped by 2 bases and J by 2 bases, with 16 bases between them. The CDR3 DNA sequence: TGTGCCAGCAGCGTGGAGGGGGGGCGCCCAAACTATGGCTACACCTTC. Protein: CASSVEGGRPNYGYTF.

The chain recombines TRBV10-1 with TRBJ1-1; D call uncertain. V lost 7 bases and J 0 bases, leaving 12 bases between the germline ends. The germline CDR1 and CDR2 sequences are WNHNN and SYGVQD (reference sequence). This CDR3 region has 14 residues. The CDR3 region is CASIRPGLNTEAFF. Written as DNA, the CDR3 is TGCGCCAGCATCCGCCCGGGGTTGAACACTGAAGCTTTCTTT.

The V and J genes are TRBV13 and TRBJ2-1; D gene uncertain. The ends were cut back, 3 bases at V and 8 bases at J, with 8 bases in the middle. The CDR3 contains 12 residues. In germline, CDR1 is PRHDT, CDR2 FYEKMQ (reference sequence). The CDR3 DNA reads TGTGCCAGCAGCTTGAGTGTGGATGAGCAGTTCTTC. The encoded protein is CASSLSVDEQFF.

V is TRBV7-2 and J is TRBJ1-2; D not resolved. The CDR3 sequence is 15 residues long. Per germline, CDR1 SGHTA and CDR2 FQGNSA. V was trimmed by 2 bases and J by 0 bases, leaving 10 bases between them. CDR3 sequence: CASSLQTAANYGYTF. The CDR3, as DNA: TGTGCCAGCAGCTTACAGACTGCTGCTAACTATGGCTACACCTTC.

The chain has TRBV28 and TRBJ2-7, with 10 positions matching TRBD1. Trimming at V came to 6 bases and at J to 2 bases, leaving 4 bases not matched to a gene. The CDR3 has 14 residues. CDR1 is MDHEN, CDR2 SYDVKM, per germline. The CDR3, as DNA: TGTGCCAGCAGAACGGGACAGGGGACCTACGAGCAGTACTTC. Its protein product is CASRTGQGTYEQYF.

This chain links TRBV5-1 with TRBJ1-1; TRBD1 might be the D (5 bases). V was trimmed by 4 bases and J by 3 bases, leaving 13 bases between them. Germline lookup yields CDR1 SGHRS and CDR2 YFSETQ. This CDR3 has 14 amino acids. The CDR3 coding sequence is TGCGCCAGCAGCCTTAGTTCAGGGTACACTGAAGCTTTCTTT. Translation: CASSLSSGYTEAFF.

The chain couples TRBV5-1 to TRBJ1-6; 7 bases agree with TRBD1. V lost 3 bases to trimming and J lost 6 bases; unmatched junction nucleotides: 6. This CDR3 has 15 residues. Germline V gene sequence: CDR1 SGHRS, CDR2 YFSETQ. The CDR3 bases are TGCGCCAGCAGCTCTACAGGGGACGCTAATTCACCCCTCCACTTT. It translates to CASSSTGDANSPLHF.

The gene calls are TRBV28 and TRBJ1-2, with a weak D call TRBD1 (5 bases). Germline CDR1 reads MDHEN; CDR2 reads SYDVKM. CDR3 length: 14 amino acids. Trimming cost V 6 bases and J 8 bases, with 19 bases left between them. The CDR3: CASSIGAGPLGYTF. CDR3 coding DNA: TGTGCCAGCAGCATAGGGGCAGGGCCCCTCGGCTACACCTTC.

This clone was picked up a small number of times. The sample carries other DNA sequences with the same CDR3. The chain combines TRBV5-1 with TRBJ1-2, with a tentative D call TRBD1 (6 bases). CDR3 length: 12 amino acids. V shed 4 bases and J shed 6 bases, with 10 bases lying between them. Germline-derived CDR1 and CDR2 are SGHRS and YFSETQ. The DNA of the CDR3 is TGCGCCAGCAGCCTCGACAGGAATGGCTACACCTTC. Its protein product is CASSLDRNGYTF.